Listed below are T cell receptor beta chains from one sample, sequenced in a study of tumor-infiltrating lymphocytes in primary liver carcinoma. MiXCR, run by TCRdb on the multiplex PCR reads, gives a single entry per CDR3 protein. The table shows about 59,000 distinct CDR3 sequences, with about two thirds occurring only once. The sequenced sample was liver tumor tissue from sampling region 2. The receptors originated from a man between 35 and 55 years old with primary liver carcinoma and hepatitis B virus infection. Both conserved end residues are part of each CDR3. The D gene is left open where the match is weak. The size entry is marked missing in some rows and otherwise reads once, few, many or a size class.

D: TRBD2; V: TRBV6-1; size: -; J: TRBJ2-1; CDR3: CASRVETAGYNEQFF; DNA: TGTGCCAGCAGAGTCGAGACAGCGGGATACAATGAGCAGTTCTTC
D: -; V: TRBV6-2/TRBV6-3; size: once; J: TRBJ2-3; CDR3: CASSYFPLGPGTDMQYF; DNA: TGTGCCAGCAGTTACTTCCCTCTGGGGCCTGGTACAGATATGCAGTATTTT
D: TRBD1; V: TRBV6-1; size: -; J: TRBJ2-2; CDR3: CASRGIQGALDIGELFF; DNA: TGTGCCAGCAGAGGAATACAGGGGGCTTTGGACATAGGGGAGCTGTTTTTT
D: TRBD2; V: TRBV4-3; size: -; J: TRBJ2-5; CDR3: CASSQEMSIAGVVGGEETRYF; DNA: TGCGCCAGCAGCCAAGAAATGAGTATAGCGGGAGTCGTGGGGGGAGAAGAGACCCGGTACTTC
D: -; V: TRBV5-4; size: -; J: TRBJ2-1; CDR3: CASSPSRIPFNEQFF; DNA: TGTGCCAGCAGCCCTTCCAGGATTCCCTTCAATGAGCAGTTCTTC
D: -; V: TRBV4-2; size: -; J: TRBJ2-7; CDR3: CASSQDKGSGCDQYF; DNA: TGTGCCAGCAGCCAAGATAAGGGGAGCGGCTGCGATCAGTACTTC
D: -; V: TRBV29-1; size: -; J: TRBJ1-1; CDR3: CSVQIGSSYTEAFF; DNA: TGCAGCGTCCAAATCGGGAGCTCGTACACTGAAGCCTTCTTT
D: -; V: TRBV10-3; size: many; J: TRBJ2-5; CDR3: CATRGRPQETQYF; DNA: TGTGCCACCAGGGGACGGCCCCAAGAGACCCAGTACTTC
D: -; V: TRBV11-2; size: once; J: TRBJ2-5; CDR3: CASRSRDSSRQETQYF; DNA: TGTGCCAGTAGATCCCGGGACTCGTCCCGCCAAGAGACCCAGTACTTC
D: -; V: TRBV11-3; size: -; J: TRBJ2-1; CDR3: CASSLGVSNNAQFF; DNA: TGTGCCAGCAGCTTAGGCGTCTCTAACAATGCGCAGTTCTTC
D: TRBD1; V: TRBV12-3/TRBV12-4; size: once; J: TRBJ1-6; CDR3: CASSPDRGWNSPIHF; DNA: TGTGCCAGTAGCCCGGACAGGGGGTGGAATTCACCCATCCACTTT
D: TRBD2; V: TRBV6-1; size: -; J: TRBJ2-7; CDR3: CASSLTSATTEQYF; DNA: TGTGCCAGCAGTTTAACTAGCGCTACTACGGAGCAGTACTTC
D: -; V: TRBV13; size: many; J: TRBJ2-7; CDR3: CASSLLGNVNEQYF; DNA: TGTGCCAGCAGCTTACTAGGGAATGTCAACGAGCAGTACTTC
D: -; V: TRBV29-1; size: once; J: TRBJ2-7; CDR3: CSVRDDRMEQYF; DNA: TGCAGCGTACGGGACGACAGGATGGAGCAGTATTTC
D: -; V: TRBV11-2; size: -; J: TRBJ2-3; CDR3: CASRRQPINPTDTQYF; DNA: TGTGCCAGCCGACGACAACCCATCAACCCCACAGACACGCAGTATTTT
D: -; V: TRBV11-2; size: -; J: TRBJ1-1; CDR3: CASSKGLPIKAFF; DNA: TGTGCCAGCAGCAAGGGACTCCCGATAAAAGCTTTCTTT
D: TRBD1; V: TRBV12-3/TRBV12-4; size: -; J: TRBJ1-2; CDR3: CASSLGTGDGYGYTF; DNA: TGTGCCAGTAGTTTGGGGACAGGGGACGGGTATGGCTACACCTTC
D: -; V: TRBV12-5; size: once; J: TRBJ2-2; CDR3: CASGVERRLGTGELFF; DNA: TGTGCTAGTGGTGTGGAGCGGAGATTAGGCACCGGGGAGCTGTTTTTT